This entry features one T cell receptor beta chain sequence. The antigen is undetermined. At the Johns Hopkins FTIC core, DNA taken from cultured CD4+ T cells was sequenced by way of the Oncomine TCR Beta short-read assay. DNA came from CD4+ T cells after culture. From the PCR reads, TCRdb called clonotypes with MiXCR, one entry per CDR3 protein. The sample lists more than 25,000 distinct CDR3 sequences; 35% to 40% were seen once. This record belongs to a study of vaccination and CD4 T cells after COVID-19. Study context: Collection of post-COVID samples occurred a median around 96 days after diagnosis, spanning a range of 35 to 161. Overlapping peptides covering the spike proteins of SARS-CoV-2, HCoV-NL63, HCoV-OC43 and HCoV-229E were added to stimulate cells.

With V trimmed by 4 bases and J by 3 bases, 10 bases remained unmatched. Germline loops: CDR1 SEHNR, CDR2 FQNEAQ (reference sequence). There are 16 residues in the CDR3. As to time point: late sampling 161 to 241 days after vaccination in three convalescent patients. As to treatment: roughly nine-day PBMC culture with coronavirus spike peptide pools or control peptides (ViraFEST assay). After culture for 10 days, isolation of CD4+ T cells was performed by negative selection. J is TRBJ1-2 and V is TRBV7-9; 8 positions match TRBD1. The sequence derives from a human donor who had recovered from COVID-19. The sequences come from CD4+ T cells from blood, cultured in vitro, collected about 7 months after SARS-CoV-2 vaccination. The CDR3 nucleotides are TGTGCCAGCAGCTCGGTGTTGCCAGGGGGCGACTATGGCTACACCTTC. It specifies CASSSVLPGGDYGYTF.